Presented here are 6 T cell receptor beta chains from one specimen sequenced in a study of T cells in Graves' hyperthyroidism and ophthalmopathy (dated by TCRdb to about 2019). The library came from multiplex PCR. Sequencer: Illumina HiSeq 2000. Amplification of TCR beta CDR3 regions was carried out from RNA transcripts. The TCR CDR3 was subjected to a first round of RT-PCR using the HTBI primer set and the Qiagen OneStep RT-PCR kit. TCRdb's own reprocessing of the public reads used fastp at Q25 and MiXCR and kept productive beta chains. CDR3 protein sequences are deduplicated, and each keeps its most common genes and DNA. Here the sample has approximately 330,000 distinct CDR3 sequences; under 25% occur a single time. Less than 65% of the sample comes from the top ten. The specimen sequenced was blood. All receptors derive from a woman in her 50s with Graves' hyperthyroidism.

This clonotype was recorded many times. V is TRBV12-3 or TRBV12-4 and J is TRBJ1-1, with D hard to call. The CDR3 length is 15 residues. V dropped 0 bases and J dropped 1 base, with 9 bases sitting between them. The CDR3 spells CASSLASGKNTEAFF. The CDR3 nucleotides read TGTGCCAGCAGTTTAGCGTCGGGCAAGAACACTGAAGCTTTCTTT.

This clonotype was picked up a small number of times. The DNA for the CDR3 is TGTGCCAGCAGGGAACAGGGTTCGACCGGGGAGCTGTTTTTT. Translation gives CASREQGSTGELFF. The chain carries TRBV6-1 and TRBJ2-2; a possible D gene is TRBD1 (6 bases). Trimming removed 6 bases from V and 5 bases from J, with 13 bases in between. CDR3 length equals 14 residues. Germline V gives CDR1 MNHNS, CDR2 SASEGT.

This clonotype was counted at least ten times. V gene TRBV20-1 combines with J gene TRBJ2-3; TRBD2 agrees at 8 bases. V dropped 4 bases and J dropped 6; count of bases not matched to a gene: 9. Looked up from germline, CDR1 is DFQATT and CDR2 is SNEGSKA (reference sequence). This CDR3 is built from 14 residues. Here the CDR3 reads CSATGSGRGDTQYF. The CDR3 DNA sequence: TGCAGTGCTACGGGGAGCGGGAGAGGTGATACGCAGTATTTT.

This clonotype was counted ten times or more. The chain couples TRBV20-1 to TRBJ1-5; D may be TRBD1 (5 bases). This CDR3 region has 12 residues. Germline assignment: CDR1 DFQATT and CDR2 SNEGSKA (reference sequence). V lost 3 bases and J 8 bases, leaving 11 bases between the germline ends. The CDR3 protein is CSASPGGEPQHF. The CDR3 DNA reads as TGCAGTGCTAGCCCCGGGGGGGAGCCCCAGCATTTT.

Ten or more counts support this clonotype. The chain is built from TRBV2 and TRBJ1-2; D might be TRBD1 (5 bases). Trimming removed 8 bases at V and 0 bases at J, with 13 bases between. This CDR3 has 14 amino acids. Looked up from germline, CDR1 is SNHLY and CDR2 is FYNNEI. The CDR3 protein is CASFRGRANYGYTF. As DNA, the CDR3 is TGTGCCAGCTTCCGGGGCCGGGCTAACTATGGCTACACCTTC.

Many counts were recorded for this clonotype. V is TRBV5-5 and J is TRBJ1-5, with TRBD1 matching over 7 bases. Germline V gene lookup returns CDR1 SGHKS and CDR2 YYEKEE (reference sequence). The J segment lost 1 base and the V segment lost 2 bases, leaving 6 bases of the junction unmatched. This CDR3 is built from 16 residues. This CDR3 reads CASSFSYRGSNQPQHF. The DNA of the CDR3 is TGTGCCAGCAGCTTTTCATACAGGGGAAGCAATCAGCCCCAGCATTTT. The entire variable domain, with the rest obtained from reference TRBV5-5 and TRBJ1-5, is as follows: DAGVTQSPTHLIKTRGQQVTLRCSPISGHKSVSWYQQVLGQGPQFIFQYYEKEERGRGNFPDRFSARQFPNYSSELNVNALLLGDSALYLCASSFSYRGSNQPQHFGDGTRLSIL.